This T cell receptor (beta chain) was sequenced in a study of T cells in Graves' hyperthyroidism and ophthalmopathy. Study observations and caveats: The model anticipated ophthalmopathy a median about six months pre-onset.

Using RNA transcripts as the source, TCR beta CDR3 regions were amplified. The HTBI primer set was used in a first-round RT-PCR of the TCR CDR3. MiXCR, run by TCRdb on the multiplex PCR reads, gives a single entry per CDR3 protein. The data contain hundreds of thousands of distinct CDR3 sequences, around 15% of them singletons. This clonotype was detected many times. Its target is not known. V was clipped by 6 bases and J by 1 base, with 7 bases between them. The CDR3 runs 13 residues. Germline V gene lookup returns CDR1 MNHNS and CDR2 SASEGT. The specimen was blood. This TCR was recovered from a woman between 18 and 29 years old with Graves' ophthalmopathy. The rearrangement joins TRBV6-1 to TRBJ2-1, with D unclear. CDR3 region: CASRVSSYNEQFF. Here the CDR3 DNA reads TGTGCCAGCAGGGTCAGTTCCTACAATGAGCAGTTCTTC.